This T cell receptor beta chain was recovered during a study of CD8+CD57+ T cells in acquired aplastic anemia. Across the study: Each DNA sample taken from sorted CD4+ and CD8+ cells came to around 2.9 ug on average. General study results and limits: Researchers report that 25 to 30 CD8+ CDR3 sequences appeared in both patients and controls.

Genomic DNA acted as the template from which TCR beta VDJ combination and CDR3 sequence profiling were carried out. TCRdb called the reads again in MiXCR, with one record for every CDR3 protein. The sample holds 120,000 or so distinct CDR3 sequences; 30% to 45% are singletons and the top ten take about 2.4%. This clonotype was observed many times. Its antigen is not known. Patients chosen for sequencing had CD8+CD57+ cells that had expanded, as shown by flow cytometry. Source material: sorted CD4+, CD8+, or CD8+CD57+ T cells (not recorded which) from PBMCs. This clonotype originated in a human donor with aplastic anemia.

The CDR3 DNA follows: TGTGCCAGCAGCAGACCAGCGGGGGACGGAGATACGCAGTATTTT. Translation: CASSRPAGDGDTQYF. J is TRBJ2-3 and V is TRBV9, with 8 bases that match TRBD2. The junction had 9 bases not matched to a gene; V was cut back by 4 bases and J by 5 bases. This CDR3 contains 15 residues. Germline CDR1 reads SGDLS; CDR2 reads YYNGEE.